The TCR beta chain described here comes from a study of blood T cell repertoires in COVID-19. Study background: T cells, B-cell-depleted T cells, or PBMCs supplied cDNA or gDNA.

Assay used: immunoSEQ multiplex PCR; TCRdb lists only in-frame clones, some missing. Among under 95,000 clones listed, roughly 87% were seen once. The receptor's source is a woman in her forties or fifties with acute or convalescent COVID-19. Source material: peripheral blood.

For the CDR3, the DNA is TGTGCCAGCAGCCAAGAGGGGGGGGGAGAGACCCAGTACTTC. As protein: CASSQEGGGETQYF. The rearrangement joins TRBV3-1 (or the pseudogene TRBV3-2) to TRBJ2-5, with 7 bases identical to TRBD2. The CDR3 is 14 amino acids. Germline V lookup: CDR1 LGHDT, CDR2 YNNKEL (reference sequence). J lost 4 bases, V lost 0 bases, and 2 bases had no gene match.